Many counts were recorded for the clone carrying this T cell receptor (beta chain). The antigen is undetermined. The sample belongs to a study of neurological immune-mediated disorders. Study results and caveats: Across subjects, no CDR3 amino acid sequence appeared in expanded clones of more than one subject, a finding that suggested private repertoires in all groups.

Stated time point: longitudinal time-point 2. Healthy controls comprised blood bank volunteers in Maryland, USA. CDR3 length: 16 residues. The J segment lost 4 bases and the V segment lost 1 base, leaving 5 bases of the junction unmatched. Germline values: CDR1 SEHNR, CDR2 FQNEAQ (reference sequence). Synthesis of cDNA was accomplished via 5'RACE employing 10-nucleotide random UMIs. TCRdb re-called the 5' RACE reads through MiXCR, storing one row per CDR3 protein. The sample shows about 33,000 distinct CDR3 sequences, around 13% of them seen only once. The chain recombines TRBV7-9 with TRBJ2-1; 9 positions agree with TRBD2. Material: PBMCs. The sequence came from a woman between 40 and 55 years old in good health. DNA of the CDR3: TGTGCCAGCAGCTTAGGTGGCGGGGGGGCATACAATGAGCAGTTCTTC. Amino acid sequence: CASSLGGGGAYNEQFF.